This T cell receptor beta chain was documented in a study of T cells after yellow fever vaccination. TCRdb reprocessed the 5' RACE reads with MiXCR, giving one entry per CDR3 protein. This sample has just under 600,000 distinct CDR3 sequences; roughly 14% occur once, and the top ten carry more than 13%. On this clonotype: As yet, its antigen is unknown.

Study conclusions and caveats: The booster response re-showed most primary clones: approximately 95% CD4, approximately 86% CD8. Abundant clonotypes from the bulk population could have been carried over as contaminants into FACS-sorted repertoires.

The V segment lost 4 bases and the J segment 2 bases; nucleotides outside the gene matches: 6. This CDR3 comprises 15 residues. Germline CDR1 and CDR2: SGHTA and FQGNSA. This chain uses TRBV7-2 with TRBJ1-1; 8 positions agree with TRBD1. Here the sequenced sample was PBMCs, taken on the day of the yellow fever booster vaccination. This TCR derives from a man aged 25 to 40 who received the YFV17D yellow fever vaccine. CDR3 protein: CASSWVGQANTEAFF. The CDR3 DNA is TGTGCCAGCAGCTGGGTGGGACAGGCTAACACTGAAGCTTTCTTT.